A single sample gave rise to the 17 T cell receptor beta chains below, sequenced in a study of vaccination and CD4 T cells after COVID-19. TCRdb re-derived calls from the PCR reads in MiXCR, one entry per CDR3 protein. The sample lists roughly 31,000 distinct CDR3 sequences, about 47% occurring once. Time point defined: late sampling 161 to 241 days after vaccination in a few convalescent patients. Sample: CD4+ T cells from blood, taken about 7 months after SARS-CoV-2 vaccination. The receptors come from a human donor who had recovered from COVID-19.

The chain employs TRBV20-1 and TRBJ2-7; 11 bases are a match to TRBD2. V shed 6 bases, J shed 0 bases, and the junction held 10 bases outside the gene matches. Germline lookup yields CDR1 DFQATT and CDR2 SNEGSKA (reference sequence). The CDR3 loop spans 16 amino acids. Written as DNA, the CDR3 is TGCAGTGCCAACAAAGACGGACTAGCGGGCTCCTACGAGCAGTACTTC. It codes for CSANKDGLAGSYEQYF.

J is TRBJ2-1 and V is TRBV4-3; 8 bases map to TRBD1. The CDR3 consists of 15 residues. Looked up from germline, CDR1 is LGHNA and CDR2 is YSLEER. V lost 4 bases and J lost 5; bases outside the gene matches: 7. CDR3 DNA: TGCGCCAGCAGCCCCTCGGACAGGGAGGACAATGAGCAGTTCTTC. Residues: CASSPSDREDNEQFF.

Only a few counts were recorded for this clonotype. The genes are TRBV6-2 or TRBV6-3 and TRBJ2-3; 8 nucleotides match TRBD2. Trimming removed 0 bases from V and 1 base from J; junction bases left unmatched: 6. The CDR3 has 17 residues. Germline V gene sequence: CDR1 MNHEY, CDR2 SVGEGT. The CDR3 loop is CASSYSGLASRTDTQYF. The DNA for the CDR3 is TGTGCCAGCAGTTACTCCGGACTAGCCTCACGCACAGATACGCAGTATTTT.

This chain links TRBV7-8 with TRBJ2-2; D unresolved. V was pared by 4 bases and J by 1 base, with 10 bases between. This CDR3 contains 15 residues. Germline CDR1 is SGHVS and CDR2 is FQNEAQ. CDR3: CASSSMVLNTGELFF. As DNA, the CDR3 is TGTGCCAGCAGCTCCATGGTCCTGAACACCGGGGAGCTGTTTTTT.

The chain couples TRBV27 to TRBJ2-2; D uncertain. This CDR3 spans 15 amino acids. The V end lost 3 bases, the J end lost 1 base, and 9 bases lay between the germline ends. CDR1 and CDR2 (germline): MNHEY, SMNVEV (reference sequence). The CDR3 loop is CASSFIRQNTGELFF. The CDR3 bases are TGTGCCAGCAGTTTTATCAGGCAGAACACCGGGGAGCTGTTTTTT.

This sequence joins TRBV10-3 and TRBJ2-7, with 8 bases aligning to TRBD2. Trimming removed 0 bases from V and 5 bases from J; junction bases left unmatched: 9. The CDR3 consists of 16 residues. CDR1 is ENHRY, CDR2 SYGVKD, per germline. The CDR3 here is CAISESEREIPHEQYF. CDR3 nucleotide sequence: TGTGCCATCAGTGAGTCGGAGCGGGAGATCCCCCACGAGCAGTACTTC.

The chain employs TRBV6-2 or TRBV6-3 and TRBJ2-2, with D possibly TRBD1 on 6 matching bases. CDR3 length: 16 residues. Germline loops: CDR1 MNHEY, CDR2 SVGEGT. V gave up 4 bases and J gave up 2 bases, with 14 bases separating them. CDR3 amino acids: CASSFPPGHNTGELFF. The CDR3 DNA follows: TGTGCCAGCAGTTTCCCGCCGGGACACAACACCGGGGAGCTGTTTTTT.

This clonotype appeared a few times. The CDR3: CASSLLGGTEAFF. CDR3 nucleotide sequence: TGTGCCAGCAGTCTCTTGGGGGGGACTGAAGCTTTCTTT. This sequence joins TRBV25-1 and TRBJ1-1; D is perhaps TRBD1 (5 bases). Per germline, CDR1 MGHDK and CDR2 SYGVNS. V was trimmed by 5 bases and J by 5 bases, leaving 12 bases between them. The CDR3 sequence is 13 residues long.

This clonotype was observed once. The CDR3 DNA reads TGTGCCAGCAGTTACTCGATCGCTAGCGGGAGAATAGATACGCAGTATTTT. Amino acid sequence: CASSYSIASGRIDTQYF. This chain links TRBV6-5 with TRBJ2-3; TRBD2 agrees at 10 bases. Germline CDR1 MNHEY, CDR2 SVGAGI. After removal of 0 bases from V and 5 bases from J, the junction contained 8 bases not matched to a gene. The CDR3 spans 17 residues.

This clonotype was observed a few times. J is TRBJ2-3 and V is TRBV20-1, with D unclear. The CDR3 is 14 residues long. The V gene lost 3 bases and the J gene lost 2 bases, with 12 bases spanning the gap. Germline V gene lookup returns CDR1 DFQATT and CDR2 SNEGSKA (reference sequence). The CDR3 sequence is CSASFELSTDTQYF. CDR3 nucleotides: TGCAGTGCTAGTTTCGAGCTCTCCACAGATACGCAGTATTTT.

The chain has TRBV2 and TRBJ2-1; D might be TRBD2 (6 bases). The CDR3 extends over 14 amino acids. V gave up 4 bases and J gave up 1 base, with 8 bases separating them. Per the germline V gene, CDR1 is SNHLY and CDR2 is FYNNEI. The CDR3: CASSAGRSYNEQFF. The DNA of the CDR3 is TGTGCCAGCAGTGCAGGGAGGTCCTACAATGAGCAGTTCTTC.

This sequence joins TRBV15 and TRBJ1-3; TRBD1 matches 8 bases. Looked up from germline, CDR1 is LNHNV and CDR2 is YYDKDF (reference sequence). The junction had 11 bases not matched to a gene; V was cut back by 3 bases and J by 4 bases. The CDR3 is 17 amino acids. Written as DNA, the CDR3 is TGTGCCACCAGCAGGGACCGAAGACAGGGGTTAGGAAACACCATATATTTT. Translating it yields CATSRDRRQGLGNTIYF.

This clonotype was detected a few times. This chain connects TRBV6-1 to TRBJ1-2; D gene ambiguous. Trimming shortened V by 3 bases and J by 4 bases, and 6 bases separated the two germline ends. This CDR3 is 12 amino acids long. Germline V gene sequence: CDR1 MNHNS, CDR2 SASEGT. CDR3 region: CASSDSTYGYTF. The CDR3 nucleotides read TGTGCCAGCAGTGACAGCACCTATGGCTACACCTTC.

The rearrangement links TRBV2 to TRBJ1-2; TRBD1 aligns across 7 bases. The V gene's germline CDR1 is SNHLY and CDR2 FYNNEI. V dropped 8 bases and J dropped 4; count of bases not matched to a gene: 7. This CDR3 comprises 13 residues. The CDR3 sequence: CASRQGDGYGYTF. The CDR3 nucleotides read TGTGCCAGCCGACAGGGAGATGGCTATGGCTACACCTTC.

This clonotype has just a few counts. The chain carries TRBV7-3 and TRBJ2-6; D ambiguous. V was cut by 5 bases and J by 4 bases, with 18 bases left in between. Per the germline V gene, CDR1 is SGHTA and CDR2 is FQGTGA. The length of the CDR3 is 17 residues. As DNA, the CDR3 is TGTGCCAGCAGCCATGAGGTCCGAGCAGTCGGGGCCAACGTCCTGACTTTC. Protein product: CASSHEVRAVGANVLTF.

Only one count was recorded for this clonotype. The V call is TRBV10-3, the J call TRBJ1-2, with 8 nucleotides matching TRBD1. Germline CDR1 reads ENHRY; CDR2 reads SYGVKD. The CDR3 sequence is 15 residues long. Losses at the gene ends were 0 bases for V and 4 bases for J; bases not matched to a gene: 4. The CDR3: CAISESSGGGYGYTF. The CDR3 coding sequence is TGTGCCATCAGTGAGTCATCAGGGGGCGGCTATGGCTACACCTTC.

The chain has TRBV20-1 and TRBJ2-7; TRBD2 matches 7 bases. Looked up from germline, CDR1 is DFQATT and CDR2 is SNEGSKA (reference sequence). The V segment lost 5 bases and the J segment 6 bases; nucleotides outside the gene matches: 16. The length of the CDR3 is 15 residues. CDR3 amino acids: CSALGGLVGRVEQYF. CDR3 coding DNA: TGCAGTGCTCTGGGTGGACTAGTGGGCAGGGTCGAGCAGTACTTC.